These 20 T cell receptor beta chains share one sample of origin, sequenced in a study of a mutant IDH1 vaccine in newly diagnosed glioma. Here immunoSEQ multiplex PCR was the method, and the copy in TCRdb shows in-frame clones only, minus some. The sample includes roughly 38,000 clones, approximately 79% of them seen just once. Their antigens are not known. Time point in this sample: week 47, end of study. Topical imiquimod accompanied each vaccine dose, which consisted of 300 ug of mutant IDH1 20-mer peptide. The specimen comprised PBMCs, sampled from a glioma patient whose treatment included an IDH1 peptide vaccine. These receptors were obtained from a man aged 18-30 years with glioma. Some clones in this sample may be carry-over from other donors' samples.

This clone was picked up one time. The rearrangement links TRBV5-8 to TRBJ1-5; D gene ambiguous. In germline, CDR1 is SGHTS, CDR2 YDEGEE. Trimming pared 0 bases from V and 3 bases from J, leaving 10 bases between. The CDR3 covers 15 residues. This CDR3 reads CASSLGQALNQPQHF. CDR3 DNA sequence: TGTGCCAGCAGCTTGGGCCAGGCCCTCAATCAGCCCCAGCATTTT.

This chain joins TRBV18 and TRBJ2-7; D is uncertain. Trimming left V 1 base short and J 3 bases short, with 10 bases between. Germline loops: CDR1 KGHSH, CDR2 LQKENI. CDR3 length equals 14 residues. The CDR3 DNA sequence: TGTGCCAGCTCACCACAATCACAGAGCTACGAGCAGTACTTC. It translates to CASSPQSQSYEQYF.

V usage is TRBV5-4 and J usage is TRBJ2-7, with 10 nucleotides matching TRBD2. V lost 0 bases, J lost 0 bases, and 6 bases stayed unmatched. The germline gives CDR1 SGHNT, CDR2 YYREEE (reference sequence). The CDR3 length is 17 residues. The CDR3 DNA sequence: TGTGCCAGCAGCTTGGCCGGGACTAGCGCTGGCTCCTACGAGCAGTACTTC. Protein product: CASSLAGTSAGSYEQYF.

The chain recombines TRBV19 with TRBJ1-4, with D possibly being TRBD1 (5 bases). This CDR3 region has 13 residues. The germline V and J ends were trimmed by 6 bases and 4 bases, with 9 bases remaining between them. Germline V CDR1 and CDR2: LNHDA, SQIVND (reference sequence). CDR3 nucleotide sequence: TGTGCCAGTAGGGGGGGGATTAATGAAAAACTGTTTTTT. Protein: CASRGGINEKLFF.

V is TRBV29-1 and J is TRBJ1-1; D is possibly TRBD1 (6 bases). The CDR3 extends over 15 amino acids. Germline V gives CDR1 SQVTM, CDR2 ANQGSEA. V was shortened by 4 bases and J by 5 bases, with 20 bases between the two germline ends. The CDR3 nucleotides are TGCAGCGTTGTAGTCAGGGGAGTCGAGAGGACTGAAGCTTTCTTT. This codes for CSVVVRGVERTEAFF.

The chain has TRBV5-1 and TRBJ2-2, with D tentatively TRBD1 (5 bases). The germline V gene has CDR1 SGHRS and CDR2 YFSETQ. The CDR3 loop spans 14 amino acids. The V end was cut by 0 bases, the J end by 2 bases, with 5 bases between. As DNA, the CDR3 is TGCGCCAGCAGCTTGGGGACAAACACCGGGGAGCTGTTTTTT. Residues: CASSLGTNTGELFF.

This chain links TRBV6-6 with TRBJ2-7; D perhaps matches TRBD1 (5 bases). CDR3 size: 14 residues. V gave up 5 bases and J gave up 0 bases, with 11 bases separating them. CDR1 MNHNY and CDR2 SVGAGI come from the germline V gene (reference sequence). CDR3 DNA sequence: TGTGCCAGCAGTGACAGCGTGGGCTCCTACGAGCAGTACTTC. Translation gives CASSDSVGSYEQYF.

This chain uses TRBV23-1 with TRBJ1-4, with D unresolved. TRBV23-1 is noted as an ORF with a role that remains uncertain. CDR3 length: 15 residues. V was cut by 4 bases and J by 6 bases, with 15 bases left in between. In DNA form, the CDR3 reads TGCGCCAGCAGTCGCCCGGCCCTCTGGGATGAAAAACTGTTTTTT. This encodes CASSRPALWDEKLFF.

The J gene is TRBJ1-5, the V gene TRBV19; tentatively, D is TRBD1 (5 bases). V was cut by 6 bases and J by 5 bases, with 8 bases left in between. Germline lookup yields CDR1 LNHDA and CDR2 SQIVND (reference sequence). The CDR3 loop spans 12 amino acids. In DNA form, the CDR3 reads TGTGCCAGTAGGCAGGGATATCAGCCCCAGCATTTT. It translates to CASRQGYQPQHF.

The chain is built from TRBV7-2 and TRBJ1-2, with D possibly TRBD1 on 5 matching bases. V lost 5 bases, J lost 7 bases, and 11 bases lay in between. CDR3 length: 12 amino acids. CDR1 SGHTA and CDR2 FQGNSA come from the germline V gene. CDR3 in DNA: TGTGCCAGCAGCCCCCCTCAGGGTGGCTACACCTTC. Protein product: CASSPPQGGYTF. Filled out from reference TRBV7-2 and TRBJ1-2, the complete variable domain reads GAGVSQSPSNKVTEKGKDVELRCDPISGHTALYWYRQSLGQGLEFLIYFQGNSAPDKSGLPSDRFSAERTGGSVSTLTIQRTQQEDSAVYLCASSPPQGGYTFGSGTRLTVV.

The chain recombines TRBV6-5 with TRBJ1-1; 7 positions agree with TRBD1. CDR1 and CDR2 (germline): MNHEY, SVGAGI. V lost 0 bases and J lost 11; bases outside the gene matches: 6. The CDR3 contains 13 residues. The CDR3 DNA is TGTGCCAGCAGTTACTCAAGACAGGGCGTTGCTTTCTTT. It encodes CASSYSRQGVAFF.

The chain links TRBV12-5 to TRBJ2-3, with D uncertain. In germline, CDR1 is LGHNT, CDR2 FRNRAP. This CDR3 contains 18 residues. Trimming pared 0 bases from V and 1 base from J, leaving 17 bases between. CDR3 protein: CASGLVLKIGRRTDTQYF. The CDR3 DNA is TGTGCTAGTGGTTTGGTACTAAAGATTGGACGCCGCACAGATACGCAGTATTTT.

V usage is TRBV18 and J usage is TRBJ2-1; D call uncertain. Trimming stripped 4 bases from V and 4 bases from J, with 8 bases between. The CDR3 is 13 residues long. CDR1 is KGHSH and CDR2 is LQKENI in the germline V gene. CDR3 bases: TGTGCCAGCTCACTTGGGCCTTACAATGAGCAGTTCTTC. It is translated as CASSLGPYNEQFF.

This clone has more than one count but fewer than ten. The V call is TRBV25-1, the J call TRBJ1-1; 8 bases map to TRBD1. The CDR3 consists of 16 residues. V lost 7 bases and J lost 0; bases outside the gene matches: 10. Germline CDR1 MGHDK, CDR2 SYGVNS. CDR3 DNA sequence: TGTGCCAGCAAGGGTCGGGGGGACAGGCTGAACACTGAAGCTTTCTTT. Protein: CASKGRGDRLNTEAFF.

The V call is TRBV11-2, the J call TRBJ1-1; TRBD1 matches 7 bases. The V and J ends lost 5 bases and 0 bases, in that order; junction bases with no gene match: 6. The CDR3 is 15 amino acids. Germline V CDR1 and CDR2: SGHAT, FQNNGV. CDR3 sequence: CASSTTTGMNTEAFF. CDR3 nucleotides: TGTGCCAGCAGCACGACGACAGGGATGAACACTGAAGCTTTCTTT.

The table lists this clone with a few counts. The rearrangement links TRBV4-2 to TRBJ2-2; TRBD1 might be the D (5 bases). This CDR3 is built from 17 residues. The V end lost 2 bases, the J end lost 6 bases, and 19 bases lay between the germline ends. Germline loops: CDR1 LGHNA, CDR2 YNFKEQ. CDR3 nucleotides: TGTGCCAGCAGCCAATTAAATCCAGGGTCTTTCGCCGGGGAGCTGTTTTTT. As protein: CASSQLNPGSFAGELFF.

This rearrangement joins TRBV29-1 to TRBJ2-3, with D possibly matching TRBD2 (6 bases). The CDR3 sequence is 14 residues long. CDR1 is SQVTM and CDR2 is ANQGSEA in the germline V gene. Trimming left V 3 bases short and J 2 bases short, with 12 bases between. The CDR3 nucleotides are TGCAGCGTTGAGAAGGGGACTTTCACAGATACGCAGTATTTT. It yields the protein CSVEKGTFTDTQYF.

This chain uses TRBV5-6 with TRBJ2-5; TRBD1 matches at 7 bases. The CDR3 extends over 16 amino acids. V lost 1 base and J lost 2; bases outside the gene matches: 8. CDR1 SGHDT and CDR2 YYEEEE come from the germline V gene. The CDR3 coding sequence is TGTGCCAGCAGCTTGCGACAGGGACGAGGTCAAGAGACCCAGTACTTC. As protein: CASSLRQGRGQETQYF.

The V and J genes are TRBV4-3 and TRBJ2-2; 7 bases are shared with TRBD2. CDR1 LGHNA and CDR2 YSLEER come from the germline V gene. CDR3 size: 18 residues. With 0 bases clipped from V and 3 bases from J, the junction kept 10 bases outside the gene matches. The CDR3 here is CASSQDVVTSAYTGELFF. CDR3 DNA sequence: TGCGCCAGCAGCCAAGACGTGGTCACTAGCGCCTACACCGGGGAGCTGTTTTTT.

The V call is TRBV14, the J call TRBJ1-1; 7 bases are shared with TRBD1. J gave up 8 bases and V 4 bases, and 7 bases lay outside the gene matches. This CDR3 has 13 residues. CDR1 is SGHDN and CDR2 is FVKESK in the germline V gene. The CDR3 reads CASSLRDSDEAFF. The CDR3 DNA is TGTGCCAGCAGCCTCCGGGACAGCGACGAAGCTTTCTTT.